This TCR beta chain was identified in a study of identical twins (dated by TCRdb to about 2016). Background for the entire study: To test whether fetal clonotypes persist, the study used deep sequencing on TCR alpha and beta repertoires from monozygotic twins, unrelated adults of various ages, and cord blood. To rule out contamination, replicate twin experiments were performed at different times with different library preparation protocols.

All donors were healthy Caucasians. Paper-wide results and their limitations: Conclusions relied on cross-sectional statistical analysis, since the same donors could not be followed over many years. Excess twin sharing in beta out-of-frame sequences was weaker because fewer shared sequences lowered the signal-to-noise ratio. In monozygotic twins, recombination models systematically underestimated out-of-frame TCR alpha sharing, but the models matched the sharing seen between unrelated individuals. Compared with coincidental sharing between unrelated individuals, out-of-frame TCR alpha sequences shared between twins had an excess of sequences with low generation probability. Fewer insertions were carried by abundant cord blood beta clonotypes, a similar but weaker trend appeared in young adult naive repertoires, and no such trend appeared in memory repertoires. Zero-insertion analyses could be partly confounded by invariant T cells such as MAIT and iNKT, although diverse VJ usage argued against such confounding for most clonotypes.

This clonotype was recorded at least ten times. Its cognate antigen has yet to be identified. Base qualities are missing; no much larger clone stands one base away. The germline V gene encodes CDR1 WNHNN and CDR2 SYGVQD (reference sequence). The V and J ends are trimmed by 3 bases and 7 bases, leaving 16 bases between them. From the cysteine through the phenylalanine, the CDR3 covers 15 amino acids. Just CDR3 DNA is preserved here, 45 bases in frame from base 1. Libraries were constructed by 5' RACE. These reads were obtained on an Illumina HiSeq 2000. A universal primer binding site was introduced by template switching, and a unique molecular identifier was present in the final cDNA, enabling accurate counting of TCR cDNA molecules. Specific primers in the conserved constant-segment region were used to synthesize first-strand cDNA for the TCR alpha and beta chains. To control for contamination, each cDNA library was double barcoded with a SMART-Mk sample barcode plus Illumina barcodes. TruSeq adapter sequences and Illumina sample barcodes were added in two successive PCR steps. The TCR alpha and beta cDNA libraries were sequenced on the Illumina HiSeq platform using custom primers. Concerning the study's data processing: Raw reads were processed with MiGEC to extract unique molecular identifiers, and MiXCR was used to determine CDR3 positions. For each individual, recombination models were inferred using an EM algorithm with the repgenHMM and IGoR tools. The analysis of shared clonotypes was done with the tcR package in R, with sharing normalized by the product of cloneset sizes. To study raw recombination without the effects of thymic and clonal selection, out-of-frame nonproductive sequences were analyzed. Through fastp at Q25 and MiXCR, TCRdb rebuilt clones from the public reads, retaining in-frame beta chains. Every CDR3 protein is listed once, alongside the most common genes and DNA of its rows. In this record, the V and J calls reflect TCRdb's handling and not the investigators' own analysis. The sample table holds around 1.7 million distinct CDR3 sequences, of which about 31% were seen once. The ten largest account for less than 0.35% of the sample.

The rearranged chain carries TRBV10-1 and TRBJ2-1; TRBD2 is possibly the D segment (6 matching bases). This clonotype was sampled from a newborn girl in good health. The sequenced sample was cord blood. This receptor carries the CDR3 CASSEGPTTRNEQFF. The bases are TGCGCCAGCAGTGAAGGTCCCACGACTAGGAATGAGCAGTTCTTC.